This entry describes one T cell receptor (beta chain). This sample was included in a study of T cell clusters in autoimmune cytopenias. This CDR3 comprises 14 residues. CDR1 and CDR2 (germline): SGHNT, YYREEE (reference sequence). TRB was amplified by touch-down multiplex PCR, primer pools A and B combined. TCRdb re-called the multiplex PCR reads; every CDR3 protein appears as one record, without DNA. In all, the sample yields approximately 5,500 distinct CDR3 sequences. Each sample's input was around 270 ng genomic DNA, some 34,000 genome equivalents. The sample was also linked to a second study, of T cell repertoires in aging, cancer and after chemotherapy. That source notes: Six age groups, ranging from 30 or younger to 70 or older, included the donors. Healthy donors lost TCR diversity with age mainly through richness, cancer patients through richness and evenness.

The sequenced sample was peripheral blood. The rearrangement links TRBV5-4 to TRBJ2-5; the D gene TCRdb calls, TRBD2, cannot be checked with no DNA. This sequence originates from a human donor in good health. The CDR3 loop reads CASSLVSGEETQYF.